This T cell receptor beta chain is from a study of blood T cell repertoires in COVID-19. V dropped 3 bases and J dropped 6; count of bases not matched to a gene: 7. This CDR3 is built from 14 residues. Germline V gene lookup returns CDR1 LGHDT and CDR2 YNNKEL (reference sequence). Authors' methods: Nucleated cell counts were estimated from reference gene primer amplification. Some clones are missing from TCRdb's copy, which holds only in-frame ones; the method was immunoSEQ multiplex PCR. The V and J calls and clone size come from that table; D and trimming were worked out from the DNA. The sample contains more than 90,000 clones, more than 60% of which appear only once.

The TCR sequence derives from a man aged 65 to 79 with acute or convalescent COVID-19. Sequenced sample: peripheral blood. V usage is TRBV3-1 (or the pseudogene TRBV3-2) and J usage is TRBJ1-1; 7 bases match TRBD1. The CDR3 spells CASSQDDRVPEAFF. The CDR3 nucleotides are TGTGCCAGCAGCCAGGACGACAGGGTCCCTGAAGCTTTCTTT.